The 6 T cell receptor beta chains presented below share a single source sample, sequenced in a study of blood T cell repertoires in COVID-19. Generated by immunoSEQ multiplex PCR, the TCRdb table keeps only in-frame clones and is missing some. The sample lists approximately 69,000 clones, approximately 86% occurring once. The sample consisted of peripheral blood. These receptors came from a human donor in a cohort sampled during active COVID-19.

The V call is TRBV5-1, the J call TRBJ2-7, with TRBD2 identical over 10 bases. The CDR3 has 15 amino acids. From germline, CDR1 is SGHRS and CDR2 YFSETQ. With V trimmed by 3 bases and J by 2 bases, 5 bases remained unmatched. The CDR3 DNA follows: TGCGCCAGCAGCTCCGTTAGCGGGGGGACCTACGAGCAGTACTTC. It yields the protein CASSSVSGGTYEQYF.

This clone has just one count. The chain has TRBV18 and TRBJ2-2; a weak D match, TRBD2 (6 bases). Germline V gene lookup returns CDR1 KGHSH and CDR2 LQKENI. Trimming cost V 6 bases and J 0 bases, with 11 bases left between them. CDR3 length: 15 residues. Here the CDR3 reads CASSGTGANTGELFF. The CDR3 bases are TGTGCCAGCTCGGGAACGGGGGCGAACACCGGGGAGCTGTTTTTT.

This clone was seen a single time. The chain recombines TRBV9 with TRBJ1-4; D unresolved. Germline loops: CDR1 SGDLS, CDR2 YYNGEE. The ends were cut back, 1 base at V and 6 bases at J, with 7 bases in the middle. The CDR3 covers 13 residues. CDR3 in DNA: TGTGCCAGCAGCGTATCCAGTGATGAAAAACTGTTTTTT. Its translation is CASSVSSDEKLFF.

The chain employs TRBV7-2 and TRBJ2-5; 9 bases align to TRBD2. The CDR3 is 16 residues long. Germline V gives CDR1 SGHTA, CDR2 FQGNSA. V lost 5 bases to trimming and J lost 5 bases; unmatched junction nucleotides: 12. The CDR3 reads CASSPVLAGRGETQYF. CDR3 sequence (DNA): TGTGCCAGCAGCCCTGTCCTAGCGGGGAGAGGGGAGACCCAGTACTTC.

This clone appeared a few times. The J gene is TRBJ2-5, the V gene TRBV7-2; TRBD1 agrees at 7 bases. The CDR3 is 18 residues long. The ends lost 3 bases at V and 2 bases at J; junction bases unmatched: 15. Germline values: CDR1 SGHTA, CDR2 FQGNSA. CDR3 residues: CASSFTGLGDRTQETQYF. The CDR3 DNA is TGTGCCAGCAGCTTTACCGGACTCGGGGACAGAACGCAAGAGACCCAGTACTTC.

This chain connects TRBV29-1 to TRBJ1-2, with 7 bases aligning to TRBD1. V dropped 6 bases and J dropped 3; count of bases not matched to a gene: 7. This CDR3 is built from 13 residues. Germline assignment: CDR1 SQVTM and CDR2 ANQGSEA. The chain's CDR3 is CSVRDSSDYGYTF. The CDR3 nucleotides read TGCAGCGTGCGGGACAGCTCTGACTATGGCTACACCTTC.